This T cell receptor beta chain was found in a study of circulating tumor DNA in untreated peripheral T-cell lymphoma. At the level of the study: Serum was collected at baseline and serially during treatment for tumor TCR ctDNA.

The V gene's germline CDR1 is MGHRA and CDR2 YSYEKL. The CDR3 runs to 15 residues. Trimming stripped 1 base from V and 7 bases from J, with 14 bases between. The study's findings and limits: Two patients with persistent post-therapy ctDNA stayed in remission. Tumor-specific clonotypes were found in more than 65% of patients. Detectable ctDNA after therapy showed a trend toward worse survival.

This table comes from immunoSEQ multiplex PCR, and its TCRdb copy is limited to in-frame clones, with some not included. The data show some 350 clones, with approximately 81% seen just once and roughly 30% held by the top ten. Concerning this clone: The antigen is not known.

This sequence originates from a human donor with peripheral T-cell lymphoma. V gene TRBV4-1 combines with J gene TRBJ2-1; D unresolved. Input material: cell-free DNA from blood serum. The CDR3 region is CASSQVVARRNEQFF. CDR3 in DNA: TGCGCCAGCAGCCAAGTCGTCGCCCGGCGGAATGAGCAGTTCTTC.